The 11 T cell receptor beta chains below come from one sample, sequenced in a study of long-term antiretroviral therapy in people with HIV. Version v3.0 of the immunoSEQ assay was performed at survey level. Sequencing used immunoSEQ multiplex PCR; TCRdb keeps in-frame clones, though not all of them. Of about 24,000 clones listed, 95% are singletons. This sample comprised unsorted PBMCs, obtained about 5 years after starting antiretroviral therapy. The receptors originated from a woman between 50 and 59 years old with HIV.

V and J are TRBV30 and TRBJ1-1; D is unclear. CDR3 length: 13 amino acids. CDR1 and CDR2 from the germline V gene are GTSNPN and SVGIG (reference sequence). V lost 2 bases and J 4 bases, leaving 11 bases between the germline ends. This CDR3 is CAWSRMYGTEAFF. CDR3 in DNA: TGTGCCTGGAGTCGGATGTACGGCACTGAAGCTTTCTTT. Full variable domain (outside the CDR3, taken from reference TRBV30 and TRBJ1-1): SQTIHQWPATLVQPVGSPLSLECTVEGTSNPNLYWYRQAAGRGLQLLFYSVGIGQISSEVPQNLSASRPQDRQFILSSKKLLLSDSGFYLCAWSRMYGTEAFFGQGTRLTVV.

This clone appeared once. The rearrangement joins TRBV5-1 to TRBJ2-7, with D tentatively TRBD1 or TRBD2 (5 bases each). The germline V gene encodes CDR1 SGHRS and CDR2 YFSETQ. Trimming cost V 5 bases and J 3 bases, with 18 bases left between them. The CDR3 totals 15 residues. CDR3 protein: CASRQGPGPLYEQYF. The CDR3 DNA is TGCGCCAGCAGGCAGGGACCGGGACCGCTCTACGAGCAGTACTTC.

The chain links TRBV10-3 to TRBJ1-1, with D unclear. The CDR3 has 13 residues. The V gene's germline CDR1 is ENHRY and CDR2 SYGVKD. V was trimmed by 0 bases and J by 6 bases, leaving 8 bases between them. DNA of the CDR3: TGTGCCATCAGTGAGTCGAACGGGGCTGAAGCTTTCTTT. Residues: CAISESNGAEAFF.

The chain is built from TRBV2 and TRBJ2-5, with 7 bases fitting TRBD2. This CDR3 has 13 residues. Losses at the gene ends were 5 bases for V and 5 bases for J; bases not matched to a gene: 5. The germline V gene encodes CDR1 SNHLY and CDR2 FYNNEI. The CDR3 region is CASSRTRAETQYF. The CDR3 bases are TGTGCCAGCAGTAGGACTAGAGCGGAGACCCAGTACTTC. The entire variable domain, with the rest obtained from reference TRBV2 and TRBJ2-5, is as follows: EPEVTQTPSHQVTQMGQEVILRCVPISNHLYFYWYRQILGQKVEFLVSFYNNEISEKSEIFDDQFSVERPDGSNFTLKIRSTKLEDSAMYFCASSRTRAETQYFGPGTRLLVL.

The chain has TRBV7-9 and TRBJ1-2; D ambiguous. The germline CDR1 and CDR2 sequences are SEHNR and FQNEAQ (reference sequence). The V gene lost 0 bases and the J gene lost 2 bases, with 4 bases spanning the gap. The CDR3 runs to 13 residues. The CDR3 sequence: CASSLAENYGYTF. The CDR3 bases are TGTGCCAGCAGCTTAGCAGAAAACTATGGCTACACCTTC.

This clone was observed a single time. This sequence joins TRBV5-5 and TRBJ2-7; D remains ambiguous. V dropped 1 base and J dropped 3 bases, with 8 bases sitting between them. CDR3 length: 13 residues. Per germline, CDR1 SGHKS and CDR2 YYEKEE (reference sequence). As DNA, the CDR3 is TGTGCCAGCAGCTTGTCGTGGGGCTACGAGCAGTACTTC. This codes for CASSLSWGYEQYF.

The CDR3 here is CASSLITDTQYF. In DNA, the CDR3 is TGTGCCAGCAGCCTAATCACAGATACGCAGTATTTT. The chain combines TRBV6-1 with TRBJ2-3; D remains unclear. Per germline, CDR1 MNHNS and CDR2 SASEGT. Between the trimmed V and J ends, which lost 6 bases and 2 bases, there was a span of 6 bases. This CDR3 is built from 12 residues.

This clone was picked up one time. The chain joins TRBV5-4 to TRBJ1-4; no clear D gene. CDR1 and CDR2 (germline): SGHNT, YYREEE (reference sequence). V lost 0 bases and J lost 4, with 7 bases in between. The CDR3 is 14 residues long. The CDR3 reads CASSLEQHNEKLFF. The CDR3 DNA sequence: TGTGCCAGCAGCTTGGAACAGCATAATGAAAAACTGTTTTTT.

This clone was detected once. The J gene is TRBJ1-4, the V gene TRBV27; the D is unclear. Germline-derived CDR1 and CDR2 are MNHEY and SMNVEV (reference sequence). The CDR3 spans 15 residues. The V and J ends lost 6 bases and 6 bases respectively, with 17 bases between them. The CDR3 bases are TGTGCCAGCAGCACCTATGAAGCAGGCTATGAAAAACTGTTTTTT. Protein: CASSTYEAGYEKLFF. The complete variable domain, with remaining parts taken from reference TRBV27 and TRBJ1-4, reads EAQVTQNPRYLITVTGKKLTVTCSQNMNHEYMSWYRQDPGLGLRQIYYSMNVEVTDKGDVPEGYKVSRKEKRNFPLILESPSPNQTSLYFCASSTYEAGYEKLFFGSGTQLSVL.

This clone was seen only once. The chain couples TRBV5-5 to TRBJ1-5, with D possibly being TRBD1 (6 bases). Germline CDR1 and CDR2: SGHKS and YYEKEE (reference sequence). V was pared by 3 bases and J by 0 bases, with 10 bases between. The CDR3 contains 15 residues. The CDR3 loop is CASSSGTNSNQPQHF. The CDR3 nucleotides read TGTGCCAGCAGCTCCGGGACAAATAGCAATCAGCCCCAGCATTTT.

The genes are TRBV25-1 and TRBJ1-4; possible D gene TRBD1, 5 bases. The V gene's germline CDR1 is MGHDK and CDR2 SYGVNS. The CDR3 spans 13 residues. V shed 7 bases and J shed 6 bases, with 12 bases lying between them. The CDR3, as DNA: TGTGCCAGCAATGGGGGAGAAGATGAAAAACTGTTTTTT. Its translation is CASNGGEDEKLFF.